Sequencing of this T cell receptor (beta chain) was carried out in a study of T cells in Graves' hyperthyroidism and ophthalmopathy. At least ten counts were recorded for this clonotype. TCR beta CDR3 regions were amplified from RNA. An initial round of RT-PCR targeting the TCR CDR3 relied on the HTBI primer set. TCRdb fed the multiplex PCR reads into MiXCR, producing one record per CDR3 protein. The table records approximately 510,000 distinct CDR3 sequences, around 20% of them present only once. The germline V gene encodes CDR1 SGHVS and CDR2 FQNEAQ. Trimming took 6 bases from V and 4 from J; bases not matched to a gene: 8. This CDR3 is 14 amino acids long.

Sequencing input: blood. This sequence joins TRBV7-8 and TRBJ2-5; 7 bases are a match to TRBD2. The TCR comes from a man aged 18 to 29 with Graves' hyperthyroidism. The CDR3 region has the DNA TGTGCCAGCAGTCCCGGGCCGGGGGGAGAGACCCAGTACTTC. It encodes CASSPGPGGETQYF.